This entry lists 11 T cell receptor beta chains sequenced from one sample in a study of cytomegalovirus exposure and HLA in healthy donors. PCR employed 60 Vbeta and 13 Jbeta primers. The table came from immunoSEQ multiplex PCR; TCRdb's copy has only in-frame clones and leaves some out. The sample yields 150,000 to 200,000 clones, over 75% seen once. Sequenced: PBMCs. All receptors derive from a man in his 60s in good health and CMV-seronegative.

The CDR3 protein is CASSFLGQGDNEQFF. In DNA, the CDR3 is TGTGCCAGCAGCTTTTTAGGCCAGGGGGATAATGAGCAGTTCTTC. V and J are TRBV11-2 and TRBJ2-1; 7 bases align to TRBD1. Germline CDR1 is SGHAT and CDR2 is FQNNGV. The CDR3 covers 15 residues. J lost 7 bases, V lost 3 bases, and 9 bases had no gene match.

This CDR3 is CASSLVPAGTYNEQFF. The CDR3 DNA sequence: TGTGCCAGCAGCTTAGTCCCAGCGGGAACCTACAATGAGCAGTTCTTC. The chain combines TRBV7-2 with TRBJ2-1; 7 bases match TRBD2. Germline loops: CDR1 SGHTA, CDR2 FQGNSA. The junction had 5 bases not matched to a gene; V was cut back by 1 base and J by 2 bases. There are 16 residues in the CDR3.

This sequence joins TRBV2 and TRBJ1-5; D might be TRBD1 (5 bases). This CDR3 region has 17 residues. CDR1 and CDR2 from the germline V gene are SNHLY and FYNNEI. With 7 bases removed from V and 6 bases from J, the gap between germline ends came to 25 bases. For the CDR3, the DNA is TGTGCCAGCACCGGCATGCAGTCCAGGGAAATCGTTCAGCCCCAGCATTTT. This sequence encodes CASTGMQSREIVQPQHF.

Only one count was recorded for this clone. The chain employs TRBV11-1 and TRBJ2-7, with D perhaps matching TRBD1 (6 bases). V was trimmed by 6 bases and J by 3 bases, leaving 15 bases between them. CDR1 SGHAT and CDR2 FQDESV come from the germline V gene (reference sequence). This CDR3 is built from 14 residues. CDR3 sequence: CASSSLGGDYEQYF. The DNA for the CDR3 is TGTGCCAGCAGTTCCTTAGGGGGAGACTACGAGCAGTACTTC.

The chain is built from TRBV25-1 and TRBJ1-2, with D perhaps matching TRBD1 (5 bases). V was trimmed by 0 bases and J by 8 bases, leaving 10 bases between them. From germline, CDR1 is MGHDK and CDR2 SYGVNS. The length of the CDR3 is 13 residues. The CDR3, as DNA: TGTGCCAGCAGTGAATATGCAGGGTGGGGCTACACCTTC. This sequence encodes CASSEYAGWGYTF.

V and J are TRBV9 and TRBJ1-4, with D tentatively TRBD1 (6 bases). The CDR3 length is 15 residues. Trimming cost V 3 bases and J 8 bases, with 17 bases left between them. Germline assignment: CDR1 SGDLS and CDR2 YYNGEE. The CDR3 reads CASSGLEGGGEKLFF. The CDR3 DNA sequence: TGTGCCAGCAGCGGCTTGGAAGGGGGTGGGGAAAAACTGTTTTTT.

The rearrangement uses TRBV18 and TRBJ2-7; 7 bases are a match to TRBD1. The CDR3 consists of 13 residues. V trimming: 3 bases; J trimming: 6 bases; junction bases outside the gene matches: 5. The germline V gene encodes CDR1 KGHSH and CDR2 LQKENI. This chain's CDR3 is CASSPTGAGEQYF. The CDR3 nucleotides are TGTGCCAGCTCACCTACAGGGGCGGGCGAGCAGTACTTC.

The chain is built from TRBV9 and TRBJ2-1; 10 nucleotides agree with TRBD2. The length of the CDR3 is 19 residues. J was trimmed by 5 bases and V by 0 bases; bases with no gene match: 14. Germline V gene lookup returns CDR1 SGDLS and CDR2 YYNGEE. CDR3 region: CASSVGPATRLAGNNEQFF. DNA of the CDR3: TGTGCCAGCAGCGTAGGTCCCGCAACCAGACTAGCGGGTAACAATGAGCAGTTCTTC. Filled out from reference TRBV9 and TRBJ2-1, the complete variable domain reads DSGVTQTPKHLITATGQRVTLRCSPRSGDLSVYWYQQSLDQGLQFLIQYYNGEERAKGNILERFSAQQFPDLHSELNLSSLELGDSALYFCASSVGPATRLAGNNEQFFGPGTRLTVL.

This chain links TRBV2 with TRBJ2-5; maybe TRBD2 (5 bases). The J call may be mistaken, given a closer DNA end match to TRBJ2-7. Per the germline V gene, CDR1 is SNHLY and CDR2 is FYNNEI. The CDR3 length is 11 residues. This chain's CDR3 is CASGRTYEQYF. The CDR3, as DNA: TGTGCCAGCGGGAGAACCTACGAGCAGTACTTC.

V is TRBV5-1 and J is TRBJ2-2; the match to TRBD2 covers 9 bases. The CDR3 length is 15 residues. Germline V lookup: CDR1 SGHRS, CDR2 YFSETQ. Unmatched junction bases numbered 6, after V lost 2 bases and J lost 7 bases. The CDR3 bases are TGCGCCAGCAGCTTACGGACTAGCGAAAACGGGGAGCTGTTTTTT. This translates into CASSLRTSENGELFF.

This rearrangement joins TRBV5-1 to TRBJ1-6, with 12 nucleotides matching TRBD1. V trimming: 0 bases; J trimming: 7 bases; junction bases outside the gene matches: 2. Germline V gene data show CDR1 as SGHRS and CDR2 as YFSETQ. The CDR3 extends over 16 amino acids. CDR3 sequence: CASSLEGQGANSPLHF. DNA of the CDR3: TGCGCCAGCAGCTTGGAGGGACAGGGGGCGAATTCACCCCTCCACTTT.